The 14 T cell receptor beta chains listed next were all sequenced from one sample in a study of spatial heterogeneity in lung cancer. Study-wide results and caveats: How many expanded intratumoral alpha and beta TCRs were present tracked the tumor mutation count, which was a count of nonsynonymous mutations.

Their antigens are not known. This sample's time point: sample taken at primary tumor resection. TCRdb redid the calling of the 5' RACE reads with MiXCR, one entry per CDR3 protein. The table includes about 8,100 distinct CDR3 sequences, 12% detected once. This specimen consisted of lung tumor tissue, obtained at surgery. Receptor source: a male donor with early-stage non-small cell lung cancer.

This clonotype is labeled medium-sized (0.01 to 0.1%). Little can be read into the size of this beta chain, an off-target read in a library designed for alpha chains. The rearrangement links TRBV10-3 to TRBJ2-3, with TRBD2 identical over 11 bases. CDR1 is ENHRY, CDR2 SYGVKD, per germline. The CDR3 sequence is 17 residues long. Losses at the gene ends were 10 bases for V and 1 base for J; bases not matched to a gene: 13. CDR3 sequence: CATGGKLLAGGTDTQYF. In nucleotides, the CDR3 is TGTGCCACCGGGGGGAAACTACTAGCGGGGGGCACAGATACGCAGTATTTT.

With regard to this clonotype: This beta chain represents an off-target read in a library built for alpha chains; its size is of limited meaning. The rearrangement joins TRBV7-2 to TRBJ2-1; D not certain. V lost 4 bases and J 1 base, leaving 14 bases between the germline ends. CDR3 length: 16 amino acids. Germline V gene sequence: CDR1 SGHTA, CDR2 FQGNSA. The CDR3 reads CASSSRVTGSYNEQFF. CDR3 nucleotide sequence: TGTGCCAGCAGCTCACGGGTTACCGGGTCCTACAATGAGCAGTTCTTC.

This clonotype was observed a few times. This beta chain is a stray sequence in a library constructed for alpha chains; its clone size is not meaningful. The rearrangement uses TRBV4-1 and TRBJ2-3; D is undetermined. The CDR3 runs 12 residues. Germline CDR1 is MGHRA and CDR2 is YSYEKL. V was shortened by 8 bases and J by 5 bases, with 11 bases between the two germline ends. CDR3 DNA sequence: TGCGCCAGCGGTTTGGGGTTAGATACGCAGTATTTT. Amino acid sequence: CASGLGLDTQYF.

This clonotype has at least ten counts. The library was designed around alpha chains, so this beta chain is a stray read whose abundance carries little weight. V gene TRBV20-1 combines with J gene TRBJ1-1; a weak D match, TRBD1 (6 bases). Germline V gene sequence: CDR1 DFQATT, CDR2 SNEGSKA (reference sequence). The germline V and J ends were trimmed by 1 base and 10 bases, with 16 bases remaining between them. The CDR3 covers 13 residues. CDR3 region: CSARGGGLPAAFF. The CDR3 coding sequence is TGCAGTGCTAGAGGCGGGGGCCTCCCGGCAGCTTTCTTT.

In its sample, this clonotype was seen many times. The library was prepared for alpha chains; this beta chain is a stray read, so its frequency means little. The gene calls are TRBV5-4 and TRBJ1-2, with 7 bases lining up with TRBD1. Germline V gene lookup returns CDR1 SGHNT and CDR2 YYREEE (reference sequence). CDR3 length equals 15 residues. With V trimmed by 0 bases and J by 6 bases, 8 bases remained unmatched. The CDR3 sequence is CASSLAERGLDGYTF. The CDR3 DNA is TGTGCCAGCAGCTTGGCTGAAAGGGGGCTGGATGGCTACACCTTC.

This clonotype was recorded many times. This beta chain is off target for a library built for alpha chains, so its abundance means little. V gene TRBV11-2 combines with J gene TRBJ2-1; TRBD2 aligns across 9 bases. Losses at the gene ends were 4 bases for V and 7 bases for J; bases not matched to a gene: 8. CDR1 and CDR2 from the germline V gene are SGHAT and FQNNGV. The CDR3 consists of 15 residues. The CDR3 spells CASSSGPSGGNEQFF. The CDR3, as DNA: TGTGCCAGCAGCTCAGGGCCAAGCGGGGGGAATGAGCAGTTCTTC.

This clonotype is categorized as medium-sized (0.01 to 0.1%). The library was prepared for alpha chains; this beta chain is a stray read, so its frequency means little. V usage is TRBV5-1 and J usage is TRBJ1-1, with TRBD1 matching over 10 bases. The CDR3 consists of 15 residues. J lost 5 bases, V lost 5 bases, and 9 bases had no gene match. Germline CDR1 and CDR2: SGHRS and YFSETQ. The CDR3 reads CASRTDRGRGTEAFF. The CDR3 nucleotides read TGCGCCAGCAGGACTGACAGGGGGCGAGGTACTGAAGCTTTCTTT.

Many counts were recorded for this clonotype. This beta chain slipped into a library made for alpha chains as a stray read, so its size is not meaningful. The chain joins TRBV20-1 to TRBJ1-1; D might be TRBD1 (5 bases). CDR1 is DFQATT and CDR2 is SNEGSKA in the germline V gene (reference sequence). Trimming stripped 6 bases from V and 5 bases from J, with 10 bases between. The CDR3 loop spans 11 amino acids. The CDR3, as DNA: TGCAGTGCCGGGGCTGAGACTGAAGCTTTCTTT. It yields the protein CSAGAETEAFF.

Many counts were recorded for this clonotype. This beta chain is a stray read from a library made for alpha chains; its abundance is not meaningful. The chain recombines TRBV30 with TRBJ2-3; tentatively, D is TRBD1 or TRBD2 (6 bases each). V lost 0 bases, J lost 6 bases, and 10 bases lay in between. The CDR3 extends over 13 amino acids. CDR1 and CDR2 (germline): GTSNPN, SVGIG (reference sequence). CDR3 in amino acids: CAWSVGGGDTQYF. As DNA, the CDR3 is TGTGCCTGGAGTGTAGGGGGAGGCGATACGCAGTATTTT.

The sample holds many counts of this clonotype. Because the library targeted alpha chains, this beta chain is an off-target read whose size means little. The rearrangement joins TRBV5-6 to TRBJ2-3; 10 nucleotides match TRBD2. After removal of 2 bases from V and 4 bases from J, the junction contained 10 bases not matched to a gene. The germline gives CDR1 SGHDT, CDR2 YYEEEE. This CDR3 has 17 residues. The CDR3 region has the DNA TGTGCCAGCAGCTTACGTCTAGCGGGAGCCTTCGCAGATACGCAGTATTTT. It translates to CASSLRLAGAFADTQYF.

On this clonotype itself: The library was built for alpha chains, so this beta chain is an off-target read and its size means little. V usage is TRBV7-2 and J usage is TRBJ2-3; 7 bases match TRBD1. This CDR3 region has 15 residues. Germline V gives CDR1 SGHTA, CDR2 FQGNSA. Unmatched junction bases numbered 7, after V lost 4 bases and J lost 3 bases. CDR3 sequence reads: CASSSSTGRTDTQYF. CDR3 bases: TGTGCCAGCAGCTCGTCGACAGGGAGAACAGATACGCAGTATTTT. The complete variable domain, with remaining parts taken from reference TRBV7-2 and TRBJ2-3, reads GAGVSQSPSNKVTEKGKDVELRCDPISGHTALYWYRQSLGQGLEFLIYFQGNSAPDKSGLPSDRFSAERTGGSVSTLTIQRTQQEDSAVYLCASSSSTGRTDTQYFGPGTRLTVL.

This clonotype was observed a handful of times. With the library built for alpha chains, this beta chain is off target and its frequency is not meaningful. The chain employs TRBV20-1 and TRBJ2-2; a weak D match, TRBD2 (5 bases). CDR3 length: 16 amino acids. Trimming pared 0 bases from V and 7 bases from J, leaving 18 bases between. The germline V gene encodes CDR1 DFQATT and CDR2 SNEGSKA (reference sequence). CDR3 DNA: TGCAGTGCTAGAGATCGAACTAGATATTACAGCGGGGAGCTGTTTTTT. It codes for CSARDRTRYYSGELFF.

Regarding this clonotype: This beta chain is a stray read from a library made for alpha chains; its abundance is not meaningful. The CDR3 loop reads CASRYLGTTPYNEQFF. The DNA of the CDR3 is TGCGCCAGCAGGTATCTAGGGACAACTCCCTACAATGAGCAGTTCTTC. J is TRBJ2-1 and V is TRBV10-2, with a possible D match to TRBD1 (6 bases). This CDR3 is built from 16 residues. Trimming left V 6 bases short and J 2 bases short, with 17 bases between. Germline CDR1 reads WSHSY; CDR2 reads SAAADI.

The sample holds one count of this clonotype. Found in a library prepared for alpha chains, this beta chain is an off-target read, and its abundance has little meaning. V is TRBV20-1 and J is TRBJ2-3, with 13 bases matching TRBD2. Per the germline V gene, CDR1 is DFQATT and CDR2 is SNEGSKA (reference sequence). The CDR3 is 16 residues long. With V trimmed by 6 bases and J by 2 bases, 8 bases remained unmatched. CDR3 nucleotides: TGCAGTGCCCGGACTAGCGGGAGCGCGGACACAGATACGCAGTATTTT. This sequence encodes CSARTSGSADTDTQYF.